Listed below are T cell receptor beta chains from one sample, sequenced in a study of T cell repertoires in cytomegalovirus infection. TCRdb ran MiXCR on the reads and lists one entry per CDR3 protein. In the table there are 510,000 or so distinct CDR3 sequences, about a quarter of which are singletons. Sequencing was performed on PBMCs. These receptors all come from a human donor in good health (CMV status not recorded). Some clones in this sample may be carry-over from other donors' samples. The CDR3 runs from the conserved cysteine through the conserved F or W. A D gene is named only where the DNA matches it firmly. Clone size is not always given. Where it is, it says once, few, many or a class for expanded clones.

clone_size j_call v_call d_call cdr3_nt cdr3_aa
few TRBJ1-5 TRBV19 TRBD1 TGTGCCAGTAGTAAGACAGGGGCAAATCAGCCCCAGCATTTT CASSKTGANQPQHF
- TRBJ1-3 TRBV12-3/TRBV12-4 TRBD1 TGTGCCAGCAGTTTTGCGCAGGGGGCATTTGGAAACACCATATATTTT CASSFAQGAFGNTIYF
- TRBJ1-5 TRBV14 - TGTGCCAGACAGGGCCATCAGCCCCAGCATTTT CARQGHQPQHF
few TRBJ1-2 TRBV11-3 TRBD1 TGTGCCAGCAGCCGAGGGGGACAGGGGGCCACTAACTATGGCTACACCTTC CASSRGGQGATNYGYTF
few TRBJ1-2 TRBV27 - TGTGCCAGCAGTTTATCGGGGGGTCGGGATGGCTACACCTTC CASSLSGGRDGYTF
few TRBJ1-1 TRBV6-2/TRBV6-3 - TGTGCCAGCAGTTTTTCAGGGGAGACTGAAGCTTTCTTT CASSFSGETEAFF
- TRBJ1-2 TRBV4-3 - TGCGCCAGCAGTCGAGATTCAGGGAATTATGGCTACACCTTC CASSRDSGNYGYTF
- TRBJ2-7 TRBV20-1 - TGCAGTGGGCTCAAGACTCCCTTCTACGAGCAGTACTTC CSGLKTPFYEQYF
many TRBJ2-1 TRBV6-1 TRBD2 TGTGCCAGCAGTGTGACTAGCGGGACCTACAATGAGCAGTTCTTC CASSVTSGTYNEQFF
few TRBJ2-7 TRBV4-3 - TGCGCCAGCAGCCAAGATAGAGGCCTCAATGGGTACGAGCAGTACTTC CASSQDRGLNGYEQYF
many TRBJ2-3 TRBV7-2 - TGTGCCAGCAGCTTATCACTAGCCCAAGCAGATACGCAGTATTTT CASSLSLAQADTQYF
- TRBJ2-1 TRBV11-1 TRBD2 TGTGCCAGCAGGAAAGCGGGAGGTTCCCTCAGTGAGCAGTTCTTC CASRKAGGSLSEQFF
- TRBJ1-2 TRBV28 TRBD1 TGTGCCAGCGGACACAGGGGGCGGCTCTATGGCTACACCTTC CASGHRGRLYGYTF
- TRBJ2-1 TRBV29-1 TRBD1 TGCAGCGTTGGCGGGACAGGGGGCGGGGATGAGCAGTTCTTC CSVGGTGGGDEQFF
- TRBJ1-3 TRBV18 TRBD1 TGTGCCAGCTCACCACTGGGACAGGGGGCGACTGGAAACACCATATATTTT CASSPLGQGATGNTIYF
few TRBJ1-2 TRBV12-3/TRBV12-4 TRBD1 TGTGCCAGCAGGGCCAGACAGGGCGGCTATGGCTACACCTTC CASRARQGGYGYTF
few TRBJ2-7 TRBV6-2/TRBV6-3 - TGTGCCAGCATCGTAGACCGATTCTCCTACGAGCAGTACTTC CASIVDRFSYEQYF
- TRBJ2-1 TRBV12-3/TRBV12-4 TRBD2 TGTGCCAGCACTCCGGGACTAGCGGCAAACAATGAGCAGTTCTTC CASTPGLAANNEQFF
- TRBJ2-3 TRBV6-2/TRBV6-3 TRBD2 TGTGCCAGCAGTTCCATGACTAGCGGATTACGCACAGATACGCAGTATTTT CASSSMTSGLRTDTQYF
few TRBJ1-1 TRBV28 TRBD1 TGTGCCAGCAGTTTATCGACAGGGACAAGTGAAGCTTTCTTT CASSLSTGTSEAFF
many TRBJ2-6 TRBV7-3 - TGTGCCAGCAGCCCCAACCCCCCAGGCCCCGTCGACTCTGGGGCCAACGTCCTGACTTTC CASSPNPPGPVDSGANVLTF
few TRBJ2-4 TRBV20-1 TRBD1 TGCAGTGCTGTTCGGGACAGAAAGACCCAACTAGCCAAAAACATTCAGTACTTC CSAVRDRKTQLAKNIQYF
- TRBJ2-4 TRBV29-1 - TGCAGCGTTTCCTTTGGCAAAAACATTCAGTACTTC CSVSFGKNIQYF
few TRBJ2-1 TRBV11-2 TRBD2 TGTGCCAGCAGGGACATAGCGGGAGGGGGCTACAATGAGCAGTTCTTC CASRDIAGGGYNEQFF
many TRBJ2-3 TRBV7-2 - TGTGCCAGCAGCTTGGCACTTGGTGGTGGTACGCAGTATTTT CASSLALGGGTQYF
many TRBJ2-7 TRBV7-2 - TGTGCCAGCAGCTTAAATCCAGGAGAGTACGAGCAGTACTTC CASSLNPGEYEQYF
- TRBJ1-2 TRBV6-5 - TGTGCCAGCAGTTACACGTCAGACGGCTATGGCTACACCTTC CASSYTSDGYGYTF
- TRBJ2-5 TRBV15 - TGTGCCACCAGCAGAGAACTCCCCACGGGAGCCCAAGAGACCCAGTACTTC CATSRELPTGAQETQYF
- TRBJ2-4 TRBV2 TRBD2 TGTGCCAGCAGTGATAGCCTAGCGGGAGCCAAAAACATTCAGTACTTC CASSDSLAGAKNIQYF
few TRBJ2-1 TRBV19 - TGTGCCAGCCAACCTTTAGAAAACAACAATGAGCAGTTCTTC CASQPLENNNEQFF
- TRBJ2-3 TRBV7-2 TRBD1 TGTGCCAGCAGCTTGGGACAGGGGGCATATACGCAGTATTTT CASSLGQGAYTQYF
few TRBJ2-7 TRBV5-1 TRBD1 TGCGCCAGCAGCCCAAACGGCCCCGGGACAGGGAGACCCTACGAGCAGTACTTC CASSPNGPGTGRPYEQYF
few TRBJ2-1 TRBV11-2 TRBD2 TGTGCCAGCAGCTTAGGGTCTAGCGGGGATAATGAGCAGTTCTTC CASSLGSSGDNEQFF
- TRBJ1-2 TRBV5-8 TRBD1 TGTGCCAGCAGCTGGCCGGGACAGGGGTTTAACTATGGCTACACCTTC CASSWPGQGFNYGYTF
- TRBJ2-5 TRBV12-3/TRBV12-4 - TGTGCCAGCAGTTTAGCGCGGGAGAGGGGGGAGACCCAGTACTTC CASSLARERGETQYF
- TRBJ2-7 TRBV12-3/TRBV12-4 TRBD2 TGTGCCAGCAGTCCCACGTCCCGGGCGGGAGGCTACGAGCAGTACTTC CASSPTSRAGGYEQYF
few TRBJ2-3 TRBV12-3/TRBV12-4 - TGTGCCAGCACCCCTCGGATCACAGATACGCAGTATTTT CASTPRITDTQYF
- TRBJ2-5 TRBV11-2 - TGTGCCAGCAGACCCGAGGGGGGGCGGGAGACCCAGTACTTC CASRPEGGRETQYF
- TRBJ1-6 TRBV7-2 TRBD1 TGTGCCAGCAGCCACGGACAGGGTCAGGGATCACCCCTCCACTTT CASSHGQGQGSPLHF
few TRBJ1-1 TRBV20-1 - TGCAGTGCCACTGGACGGTTCCTTAACACTGAAGCTTTCTTT CSATGRFLNTEAFF
few TRBJ2-7 TRBV18 TRBD1 TGTGCCAGCTCACCACGTACAGGGGAAACGGTACACTTC CASSPRTGETVHF
- TRBJ2-1 TRBV5-1 - TGCGCCAGCAGCTTCGTAGGGGGGGAGAATGAGCAGTTCTTC CASSFVGGENEQFF
- TRBJ1-3 TRBV19 - TGTGCCAGTAGTATACGAGGGCTGACTGGAAACACCATATATTTT CASSIRGLTGNTIYF
- TRBJ2-1 TRBV4-1 - TGCGCCAGCAGCCAAGAGCCAGCTGCCAGCGCCGGGTACAATGAGCAGTTCTTC CASSQEPAASAGYNEQFF
few TRBJ2-7 TRBV29-1 - TGCAGCGTTCAAATACAGGGTCGCCCCTACGAGCAGTACTTC CSVQIQGRPYEQYF
- TRBJ1-1 TRBV6-2/TRBV6-3 - TGTGCCAGCAGTTACTGGACAAGGGGTGGAACAGAAGCTTTCTTT CASSYWTRGGTEAFF
many TRBJ1-3 TRBV7-2 - TGTGCCAGCAGCTCCCCGCCCCAGGCGAGCTCTGGAAACACCATATATTTT CASSSPPQASSGNTIYF
few TRBJ1-5 TRBV6-2/TRBV6-3 - TGTGCCAGCCGGGAATGGCAGGGGTCCCGGCCCCAGCATTTT CASREWQGSRPQHF
- TRBJ2-5 TRBV7-8 TRBD2 TGTGCCAGCAGCCCCCGCCCCCGCGGGAGAGTGGAGACCCAGTACTTC CASSPRPRGRVETQYF
many TRBJ2-2 TRBV7-2 - TGTGCCAGCAGCTTATCGCCATTAATCGCCGGGGAGCTGTTTTTT CASSLSPLIAGELFF
few TRBJ2-2 TRBV7-3 TRBD2 TGTGCCAGCAGAGCGGGAGGGCCCGGGGAGCTGTTTTTT CASRAGGPGELFF
few TRBJ2-5 TRBV5-1 - TGCGCCAGCAGCCCCCTCCCCGGGGTAGCCCAAGAGACCCAGTACTTC CASSPLPGVAQETQYF
- TRBJ2-1 TRBV5-6 TRBD2 TGTGCCAGCAGCGGGACCGGGACTAGCGGTAACAATGAGCAGTTCTTC CASSGTGTSGNNEQFF
- TRBJ2-1 TRBV18 - TGTGCCAGCTCACCAGAAGGGGTCGAGCAGTTCTTC CASSPEGVEQFF
many TRBJ2-4 TRBV7-9 - TGTGCCAGCAGCTTACAAGGAGCTCGGCTAGCCAAAAACATTCAGTACTTC CASSLQGARLAKNIQYF
- TRBJ2-1 TRBV10-3 - TGTGCCATCAGTGAGTCGGGGCGGGATGGCTACAATGAGCAGTTCTTC CAISESGRDGYNEQFF
- TRBJ2-1 TRBV14 TRBD1 TGTGCCAGCAGCCAAGAGTGGACAGGGGTCACCTACAATGAGCAGTTCTTC CASSQEWTGVTYNEQFF
few TRBJ2-2 TRBV7-6 - TGTGCCAGCAGCTTAGAATCGTTTGGTTCAGGCGGGGAGCTGTTTTTT CASSLESFGSGGELFF
- TRBJ2-1 TRBV6-6 - TGTGCCAGCAGCATCCCCGGCAGGGCCTACAATGAGCAGTTCTTC CASSIPGRAYNEQFF